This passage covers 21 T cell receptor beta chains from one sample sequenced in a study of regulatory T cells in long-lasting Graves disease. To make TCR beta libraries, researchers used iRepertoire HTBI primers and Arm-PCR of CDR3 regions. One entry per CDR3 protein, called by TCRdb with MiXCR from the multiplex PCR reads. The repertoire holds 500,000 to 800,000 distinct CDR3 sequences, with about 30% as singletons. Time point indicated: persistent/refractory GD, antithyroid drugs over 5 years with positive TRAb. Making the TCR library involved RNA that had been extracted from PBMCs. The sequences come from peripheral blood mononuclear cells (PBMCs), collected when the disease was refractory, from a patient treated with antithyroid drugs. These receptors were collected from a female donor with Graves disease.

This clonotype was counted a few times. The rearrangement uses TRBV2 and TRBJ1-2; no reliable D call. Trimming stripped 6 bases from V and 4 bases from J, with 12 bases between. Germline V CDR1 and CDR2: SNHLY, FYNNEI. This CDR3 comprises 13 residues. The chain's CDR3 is CASRADLIYGYTF. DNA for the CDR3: TGTGCCAGCAGGGCAGATTTAATCTATGGCTACACCTTC.

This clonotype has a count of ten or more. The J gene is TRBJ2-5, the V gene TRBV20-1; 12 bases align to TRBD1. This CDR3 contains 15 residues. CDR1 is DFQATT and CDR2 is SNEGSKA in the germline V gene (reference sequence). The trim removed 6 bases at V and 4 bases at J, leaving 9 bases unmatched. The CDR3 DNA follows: TGCAGTGCCACCGGAGGGACAGGGGGCGTAGAGACCCAGTACTTC. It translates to CSATGGTGGVETQYF.

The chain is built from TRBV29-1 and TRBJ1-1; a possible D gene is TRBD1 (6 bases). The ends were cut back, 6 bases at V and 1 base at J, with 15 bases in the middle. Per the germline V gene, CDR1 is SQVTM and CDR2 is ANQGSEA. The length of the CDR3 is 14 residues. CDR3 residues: CSVRLGAKNTEAFF. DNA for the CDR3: TGCAGCGTCCGACTGGGGGCCAAGAACACTGAAGCTTTCTTT.

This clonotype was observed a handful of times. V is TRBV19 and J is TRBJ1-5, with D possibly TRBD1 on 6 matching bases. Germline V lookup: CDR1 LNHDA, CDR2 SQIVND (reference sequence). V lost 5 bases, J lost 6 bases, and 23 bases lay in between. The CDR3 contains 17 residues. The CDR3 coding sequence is TGTGCCAGTAGTCTGATACCAAGAGGGGGGGGTAGTCAGCCCCAGCATTTT. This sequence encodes CASSLIPRGGGSQPQHF. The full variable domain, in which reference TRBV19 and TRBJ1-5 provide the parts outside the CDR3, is DGGITQSPKYLFRKEGQNVTLSCEQNLNHDAMYWYRQDPGQGLRLIYYSQIVNDFQKGDIAEGYSVSREKKESFPLTVTSAQKNPTAFYLCASSLIPRGGGSQPQHFGDGTRLSIL.

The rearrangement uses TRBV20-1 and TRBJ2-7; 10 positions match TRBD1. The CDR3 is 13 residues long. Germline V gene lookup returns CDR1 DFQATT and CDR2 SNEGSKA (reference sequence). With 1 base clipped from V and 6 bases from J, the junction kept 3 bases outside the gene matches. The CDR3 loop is CSARAGDRGEQYF. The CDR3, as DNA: TGCAGTGCTAGAGCGGGGGACAGGGGCGAGCAGTACTTC.

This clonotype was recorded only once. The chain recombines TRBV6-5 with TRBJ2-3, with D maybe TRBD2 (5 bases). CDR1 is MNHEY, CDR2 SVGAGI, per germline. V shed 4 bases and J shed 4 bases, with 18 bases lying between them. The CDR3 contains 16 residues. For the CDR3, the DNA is TGTGCCAGCAGTTCCCTGGGGAGTCTAACCCCAGATACGCAGTATTTT. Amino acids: CASSSLGSLTPDTQYF.

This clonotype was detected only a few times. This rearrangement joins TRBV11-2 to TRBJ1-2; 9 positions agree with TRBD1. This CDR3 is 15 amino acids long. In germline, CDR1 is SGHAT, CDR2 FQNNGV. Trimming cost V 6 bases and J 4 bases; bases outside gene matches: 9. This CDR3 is CASRYTGGAIYGYTF. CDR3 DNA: TGTGCCAGCAGATATACAGGGGGCGCAATCTATGGCTACACCTTC.

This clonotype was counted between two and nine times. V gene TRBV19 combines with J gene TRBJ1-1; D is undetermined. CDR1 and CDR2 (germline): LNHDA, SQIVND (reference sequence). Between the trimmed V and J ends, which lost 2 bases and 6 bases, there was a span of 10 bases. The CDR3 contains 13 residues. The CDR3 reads CASSIIEFAEAFF. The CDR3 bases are TGTGCCAGTAGTATAATTGAGTTCGCTGAAGCTTTCTTT.

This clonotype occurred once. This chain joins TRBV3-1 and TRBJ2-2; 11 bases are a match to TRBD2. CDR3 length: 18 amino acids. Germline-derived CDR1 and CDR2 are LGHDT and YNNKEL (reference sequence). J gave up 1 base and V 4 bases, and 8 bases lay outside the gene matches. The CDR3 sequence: CASSPNPGLAVNTGELFF. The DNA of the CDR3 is TGTGCCAGCAGCCCCAACCCGGGACTAGCGGTGAACACCGGGGAGCTGTTTTTT.

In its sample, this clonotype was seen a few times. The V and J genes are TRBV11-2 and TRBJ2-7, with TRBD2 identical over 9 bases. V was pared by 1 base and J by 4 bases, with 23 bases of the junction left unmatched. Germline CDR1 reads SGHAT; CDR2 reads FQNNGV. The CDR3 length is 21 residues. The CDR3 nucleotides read TGTGCCAGCAGCTTAGCCGCCCGGGGGCTAGCGGGATACCCAAACTTGTACGAGCAGTACTTC. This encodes CASSLAARGLAGYPNLYEQYF.

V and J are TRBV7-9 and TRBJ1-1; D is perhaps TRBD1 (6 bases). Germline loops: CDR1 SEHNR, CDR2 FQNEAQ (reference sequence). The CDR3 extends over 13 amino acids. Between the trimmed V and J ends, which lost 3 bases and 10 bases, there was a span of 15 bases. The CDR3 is CASSLGGPSGAFF. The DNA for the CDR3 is TGTGCCAGCAGCTTGGGGGGCCCCTCGGGAGCTTTCTTT.

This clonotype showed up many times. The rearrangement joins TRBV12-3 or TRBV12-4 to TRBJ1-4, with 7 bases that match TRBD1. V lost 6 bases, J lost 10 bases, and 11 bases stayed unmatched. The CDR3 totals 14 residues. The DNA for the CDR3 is TGTGCCAGCAGCCTTGGACAGGTCGGGGGAAAACTGTTTTTT. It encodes CASSLGQVGGKLFF.

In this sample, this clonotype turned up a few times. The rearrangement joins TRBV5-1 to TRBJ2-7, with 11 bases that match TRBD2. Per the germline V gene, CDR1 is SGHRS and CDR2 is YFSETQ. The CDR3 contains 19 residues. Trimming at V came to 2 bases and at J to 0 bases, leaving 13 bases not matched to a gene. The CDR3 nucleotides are TGCGCCAGCAGCTTCACTAGCGGGGGACTTTATTCAAGCTCCTACGAGCAGTACTTC. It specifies CASSFTSGGLYSSSYEQYF.

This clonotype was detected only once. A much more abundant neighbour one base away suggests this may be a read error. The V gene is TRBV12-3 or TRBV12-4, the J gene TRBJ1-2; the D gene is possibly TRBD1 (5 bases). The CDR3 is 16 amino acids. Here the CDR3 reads CASSPGTPVGNYGFTF. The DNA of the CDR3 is TGTGCCAGCAGCCCCGGGACCCCGGTGGGTAACTATGGCTTCACCTTC.

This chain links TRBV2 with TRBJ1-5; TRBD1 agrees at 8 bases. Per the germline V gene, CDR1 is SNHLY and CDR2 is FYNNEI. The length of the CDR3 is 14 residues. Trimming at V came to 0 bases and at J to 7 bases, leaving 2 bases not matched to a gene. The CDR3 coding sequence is TGTGCCAGCAGTGAAGCACAGGGGGTACAGCCCCAGCATTTT. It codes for CASSEAQGVQPQHF.

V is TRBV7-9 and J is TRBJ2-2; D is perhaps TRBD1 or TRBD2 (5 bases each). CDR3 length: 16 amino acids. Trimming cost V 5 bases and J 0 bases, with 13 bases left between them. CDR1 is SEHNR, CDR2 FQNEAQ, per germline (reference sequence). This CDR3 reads CASSPYGGPNTGELFF. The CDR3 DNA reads TGTGCCAGCAGCCCCTATGGGGGACCGAACACCGGGGAGCTGTTTTTT.

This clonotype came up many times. The CDR3 is CASSLAGRQSTEAFF. The CDR3, as DNA: TGTGCCAGCAGCTTAGCGGGTAGGCAGAGCACTGAAGCTTTCTTT. The V call is TRBV7-8, the J call TRBJ1-1, with unresolved D. Trimming removed 0 bases at V and 4 bases at J, with 12 bases between. CDR3 size: 15 residues. Germline CDR1 SGHVS, CDR2 FQNEAQ.

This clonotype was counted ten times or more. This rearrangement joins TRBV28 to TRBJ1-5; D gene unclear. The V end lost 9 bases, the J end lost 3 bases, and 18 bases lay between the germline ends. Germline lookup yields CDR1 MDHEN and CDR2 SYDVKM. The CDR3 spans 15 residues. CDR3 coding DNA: TGTGCCAGTACCTACCTGGGGAGTAACAATCAGCCCCAGCATTTT. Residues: CASTYLGSNNQPQHF.

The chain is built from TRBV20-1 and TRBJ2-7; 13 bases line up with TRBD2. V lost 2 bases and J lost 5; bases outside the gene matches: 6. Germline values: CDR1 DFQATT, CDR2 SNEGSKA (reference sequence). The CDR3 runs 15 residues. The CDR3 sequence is CSARRGLAGRDEQYF. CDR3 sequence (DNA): TGCAGTGCTAGAAGGGGACTAGCGGGGCGTGACGAGCAGTACTTC.

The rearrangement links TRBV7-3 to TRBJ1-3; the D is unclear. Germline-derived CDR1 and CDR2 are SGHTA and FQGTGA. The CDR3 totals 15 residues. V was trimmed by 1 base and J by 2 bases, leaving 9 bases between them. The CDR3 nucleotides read TGTGCCAGCAGCTTAAGCCCGAGTACTGGAAACACCATATATTTT. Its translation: CASSLSPSTGNTIYF.

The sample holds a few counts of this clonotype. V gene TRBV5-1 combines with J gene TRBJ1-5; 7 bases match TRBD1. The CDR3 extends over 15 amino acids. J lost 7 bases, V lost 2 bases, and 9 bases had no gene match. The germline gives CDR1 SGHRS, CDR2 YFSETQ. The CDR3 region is CASSLMTGRNQPQHF. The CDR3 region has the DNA TGCGCCAGCAGCTTAATGACAGGGAGGAACCAGCCCCAGCATTTT.